This TCR beta chain was profiled in a study of shared T cell receptors in the human thymus. There are 13 residues in the CDR3. Trimming cost V 6 bases and J 6 bases; bases outside gene matches: 6. Germline CDR1 is SEHNR and CDR2 is FQNEAQ (reference sequence). The data were produced by immunoSEQ multiplex PCR, yet TCRdb's version contains in-frame clones alone and is incomplete. This sample has roughly 550,000 clones; about four fifths occur once, and the top ten carry more than 0.01%. Another study also made use of these data, one on human thymus T cells. In that study: Thymic resections from corrective heart surgery supplied the tissue. Use of V and J genes seemed skewed within the thymic and blood repertoires. There were highly overlapping thymic repertoires among unrelated individuals, as related research reported.

This TCR was recovered from a boy under two years old with a congenital heart defect. The sequencing input was thymocytes. The chain links TRBV7-9 to TRBJ1-2; 8 nucleotides match TRBD1. The CDR3 loop is CASSRQGRNGYTF. The CDR3 DNA reads as TGTGCCAGCAGTCGACAGGGGAGGAATGGCTACACCTTC.